This record looks at one TCR beta chain sequence and its context. Trimming left V 1 base short and J 5 bases short, with 11 bases between. The CDR3 is made up of 14 amino acids. In germline, CDR1 is SQVTM, CDR2 ANQGSEA. It was during active infection that Seattle patients were enrolled and then longitudinally followed. Per the original data handling: Amplified reference gene primers provided the basis for estimating nucleated cell counts. Sequenced by immunoSEQ multiplex PCR; TCRdb stores in-frame clones only, minus some. V, J and clone size derive from that table, while D and trimming were established from the DNA sequence. Of roughly 260,000 clones listed, about 90% were seen once; the top ten hold 11%. This sample was taken from a study of blood T cell repertoires in COVID-19. For the study at large: The United States, Italy and Spain supplied acute and convalescent COVID-19 samples.

Sequenced input: peripheral blood. The V and J genes are TRBV29-1 and TRBJ2-2, with D possibly being TRBD1 (6 bases). This receptor was taken from a woman in her 30s with COVID-19, enrolled during active disease. CDR3 in amino acids: CSVEVNRATGELFF. Here the CDR3 DNA reads TGCAGCGTTGAAGTTAACAGGGCTACCGGGGAGCTGTTTTTT.